This T cell receptor (beta chain) was recorded in a study of T cells after yellow fever vaccination. This CDR3 has 20 amino acids. The V and J ends lost 4 bases and 0 bases, in that order; junction bases with no gene match: 12. Germline assignment: CDR1 SEHNR and CDR2 FQNEAQ (reference sequence). This clonotype appeared many times. MiXCR, applied by TCRdb to the 5' RACE reads, yields one record per CDR3 protein. The table shows 25,000 to 30,000 distinct CDR3 sequences, with 4% to 5.5% occurring only once. This receptor was identified in a man aged 18 to 29 who received the YFV17D yellow fever vaccine. The chain couples TRBV7-9 to TRBJ2-1; TRBD2 matches at 13 bases. Sequenced material: PBMCs, either bulk or a sorted T-cell subset (CD4+, CD8+, memory, or dextramer-sorted; not recorded which), taken on the day of the yellow fever booster vaccination. In DNA form, the CDR3 reads TGTGCCAGCAGCTCCCGACTAGCGGGGGGCAGAACTAGCTCCTACAATGAGCAGTTCTTC. Its translation: CASSSRLAGGRTSSYNEQFF. Combining the CDR3 with reference TRBV7-9 and TRBJ2-1 gives the whole variable domain DTGVSQNPRHKITKRGQNVTFRCDPISEHNRLYWYRQTLGQGPEFLTYFQNEAQLEKSRLLSDRFSAERPKGSFSTLEIQRTEQGDSAMYLCASSSRLAGGRTSSYNEQFFGPGTRLTVL.